The source of this T cell receptor beta chain is a study of blood T cells in healthy people across ages. The CDR3 consists of 14 residues. Looked up from germline, CDR1 is DFQATT and CDR2 is SNEGSKA (reference sequence). V gave up 2 bases and J gave up 10 bases; unmatched junction bases: 7. Next came a second PCR, run for about 7 to 12 cycles, which used a sample-barcoded 5' primer along with a J-beta primer mix. A template-switch adaptor that had 12 random nucleotides put a tag on each cDNA molecule. TCRdb analysed the 5' RACE reads with MiXCR anew, one entry per CDR3 protein. Of about 900,000 distinct CDR3 sequences in the sample, 48% were seen once.

J is TRBJ2-2 and V is TRBV20-1, with TRBD2 identical over 10 bases. Input material: blood. This TCR was sampled from a man aged 25 to 40 in good health. The CDR3 reads CSARRLAGEEELFF. The CDR3 DNA is TGCAGTGCTAGAAGGCTAGCGGGGGAGGAGGAGCTGTTTTTT.